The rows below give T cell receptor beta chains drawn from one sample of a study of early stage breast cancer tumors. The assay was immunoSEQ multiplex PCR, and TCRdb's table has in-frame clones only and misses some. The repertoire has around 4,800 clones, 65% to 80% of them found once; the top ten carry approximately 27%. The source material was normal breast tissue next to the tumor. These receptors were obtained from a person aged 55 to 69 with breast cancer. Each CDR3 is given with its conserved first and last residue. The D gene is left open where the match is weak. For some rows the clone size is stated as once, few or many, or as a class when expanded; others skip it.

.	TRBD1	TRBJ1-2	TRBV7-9	CASSFRTGAVLDGYTF	TGTGCCAGCAGCTTCAGGACAGGGGCTGTTTTAGATGGCTACACCTTC
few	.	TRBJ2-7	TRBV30	CAWSVGFGSSYEQYF	TGTGCCTGGAGTGTAGGGTTTGGGAGCTCCTACGAGCAGTACTTC
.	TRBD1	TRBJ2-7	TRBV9	CASSPDPTGGSGEQYF	TGTGCCAGCAGCCCTGACCCGACAGGGGGCTCTGGGGAGCAGTACTTC
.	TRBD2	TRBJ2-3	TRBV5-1	CASSWASGRGTDTQYF	TGCGCCAGCAGCTGGGCTAGCGGGAGGGGCACAGATACGCAGTATTTT
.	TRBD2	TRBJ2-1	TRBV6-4	CASSPTSTSYNEQFF	TGTGCCAGCAGCCCGACTAGCACCTCCTACAATGAGCAGTTCTTC
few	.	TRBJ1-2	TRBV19	CASSTRNYGYTF	TGTGCCAGTAGTACCCGGAACTATGGCTACACCTTC
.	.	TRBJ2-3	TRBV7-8	CASSLGGAVDTQYF	TGTGCCAGCAGCTTGGGGGGCGCGGTAGATACGCAGTATTTT
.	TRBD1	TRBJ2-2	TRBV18	CASSPGQASNTGELFF	TGTGCCAGCTCCCCAGGACAGGCCTCGAACACCGGGGAGCTGTTTTTT
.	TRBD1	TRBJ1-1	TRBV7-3	CASSLAPLAGGLSEAFF	TGTGCCAGCAGCTTAGCTCCCCTCGCAGGGGGATTATCTGAAGCTTTCTTT
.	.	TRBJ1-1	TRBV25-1	CASSDWWTEAFF	TGTGCCAGCAGTGATTGGTGGACTGAAGCTTTCTTT
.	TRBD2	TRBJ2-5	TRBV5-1	CASSSNPVGTSGGEETQYF	TGCGCCAGCAGCTCTAATCCGGTGGGGACTAGCGGGGGGGAAGAGACCCAGTACTTC
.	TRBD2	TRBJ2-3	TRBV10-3	CASSLLAASTDTQYF	TGTGCCAGCAGTTTGCTAGCGGCTAGCACAGATACGCAGTATTTT
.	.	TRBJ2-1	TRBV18	CASSPRQGHLNEQFF	TGTGCCAGCTCACCGAGGCAGGGGCACCTTAATGAGCAGTTCTTC
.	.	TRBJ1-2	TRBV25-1	CASSDQGGYYGYTF	TGTGCCAGCAGTGATCAAGGGGGGTACTATGGCTACACCTTC
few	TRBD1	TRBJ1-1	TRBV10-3	CASSLTGGSTEAFF	TGTGCCAGCAGTCTCACAGGGGGTAGCACTGAAGCTTTCTTT
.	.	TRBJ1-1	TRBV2	CASGGETEAFF	TGTGCCAGCGGGGGGGAAACTGAAGCTTTCTTT
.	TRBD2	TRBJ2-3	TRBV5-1	CASSRPGLAGGYHRTDTQYF	TGCGCCAGCAGCCGACCGGGACTAGCGGGGGGGTACCACCGTACAGATACGCAGTATTTT
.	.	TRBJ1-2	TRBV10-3	CAISDGDLTMGEYGYTF	TGTGCCATCAGCGACGGGGACCTAACTATGGGGGAGTATGGCTACACCTTC
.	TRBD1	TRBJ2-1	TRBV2	CASGQGTGNEQFF	TGTGCCAGCGGACAGGGGACGGGCAATGAGCAGTTCTTC
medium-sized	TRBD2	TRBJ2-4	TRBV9	CASSGLELAGSKNIQYF	TGTGCCAGCAGCGGGCTCGAACTAGCGGGGTCCAAAAACATTCAGTACTTC
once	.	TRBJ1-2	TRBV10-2	CASMRDDYGYTF	TGCGCCAGCATGAGGGATGACTATGGCTACACCTTC
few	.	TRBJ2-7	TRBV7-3	CASSEGPSYEQYF	TGTGCCAGCTCGGAGGGGCCCTCCTACGAGCAGTACTTC
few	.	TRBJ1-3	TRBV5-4	CASSFGGTTGNTIYF	TGTGCCAGCAGCTTCGGGGGGACCACTGGAAACACCATATATTTT
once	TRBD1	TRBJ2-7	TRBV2	CASTEDRAERGEQYF	TGTGCCAGCACTGAAGACAGGGCTGAAAGAGGCGAGCAGTACTTC
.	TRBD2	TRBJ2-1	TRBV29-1	CSVEERAGGNEQFF	TGCAGCGTTGAAGAAAGAGCGGGGGGGAATGAGCAGTTCTTC
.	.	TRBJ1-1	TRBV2	CASSAGVREAFF	TGTGCCAGCAGTGCGGGGGTACGTGAAGCTTTCTTT
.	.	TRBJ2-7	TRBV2	CASSGLPGDYEQYF	TGTGCCAGCAGTGGTCTGCCAGGTGACTACGAGCAGTACTTC
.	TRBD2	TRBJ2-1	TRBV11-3	CASSPATSGIHNEQFF	TGTGCCAGCAGCCCAGCGACTAGCGGGATTCACAATGAGCAGTTCTTC
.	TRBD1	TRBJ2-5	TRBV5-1	CASSSGQQTQETQYF	TGCGCCAGCAGCTCGGGACAGCAGACTCAAGAGACCCAGTACTTC
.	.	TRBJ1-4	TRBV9	CASSVGTLGSEKLFF	TGTGCCAGCAGCGTAGGAACGCTGGGTAGTGAAAAACTGTTTTTT
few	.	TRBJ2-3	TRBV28	CASSSPPASTDTQYF	TGTGCCAGCAGTTCCCCTCCCGCTAGCACAGATACGCAGTATTTT
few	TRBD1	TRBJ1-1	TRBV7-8	CASSQISGQGATEAFF	TGTGCCAGCAGCCAAATTTCGGGACAGGGGGCCACTGAAGCTTTCTTT
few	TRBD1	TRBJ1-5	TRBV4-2	CASSQVRQGNQPQHF	TGTGCCAGCAGCCAAGTCCGACAGGGGAATCAGCCCCAGCATTTT
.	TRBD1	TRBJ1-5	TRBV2	CASTTGVRNQPQHF	TGTGCCAGCACCACAGGGGTACGGAATCAGCCCCAGCATTTT
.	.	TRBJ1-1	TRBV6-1	CASSVKGWGTEAFF	TGTGCCAGCAGTGTTAAGGGATGGGGCACTGAAGCTTTCTTT